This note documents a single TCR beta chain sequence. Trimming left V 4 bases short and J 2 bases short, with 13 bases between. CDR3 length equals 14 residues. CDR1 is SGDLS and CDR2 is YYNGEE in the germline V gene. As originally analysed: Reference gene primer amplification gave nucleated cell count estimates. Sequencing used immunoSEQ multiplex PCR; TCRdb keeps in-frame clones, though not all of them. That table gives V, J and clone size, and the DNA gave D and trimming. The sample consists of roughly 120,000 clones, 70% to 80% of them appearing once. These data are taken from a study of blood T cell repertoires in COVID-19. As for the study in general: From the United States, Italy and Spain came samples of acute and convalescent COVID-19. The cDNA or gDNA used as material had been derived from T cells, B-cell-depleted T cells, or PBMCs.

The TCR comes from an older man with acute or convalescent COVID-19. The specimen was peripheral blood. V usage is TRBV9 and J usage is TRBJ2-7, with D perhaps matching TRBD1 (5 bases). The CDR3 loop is CASSPQGVPYEQYF. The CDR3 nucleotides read TGTGCCAGCAGCCCACAAGGGGTCCCCTACGAGCAGTACTTC. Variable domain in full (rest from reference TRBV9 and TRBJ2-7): DSGVTQTPKHLITATGQRVTLRCSPRSGDLSVYWYQQSLDQGLQFLIQYYNGEERAKGNILERFSAQQFPDLHSELNLSSLELGDSALYFCASSPQGVPYEQYFGPGTRLTVT.